What follows are 18 T cell receptor beta chains derived from one specimen sequenced in a study of graft-versus-host responses after intestinal transplantation (dated by TCRdb to 2020 to 2022). The antigens of these receptors remain unknown. Library generation was performed with the immunoSEQ multiplex PCR assay. The table comes from immuneACCESS by way of TCRdb, which keeps in-frame sequences with V and J called. Part of the clones is missing from these tables; in studies checked, under half for an unresolved V gene and the rest for unknown reasons. The sample has about 71,000 clones on record, 80% to 95% of them singletons. The ten largest clones take up approximately 1.2% of the sample. The time point label corresponds to: cells obtained before transplantation from donor or recipient. Sequenced here: unstimulated CD8+ T cells sorted from spleen or lymph node cells, sampled before intestinal transplant. Receptors were obtained from a human donor who received an intestinal transplant.

This clone was detected once. This chain connects TRBV20-1 to TRBJ2-1; D remains ambiguous. Germline V gene data show CDR1 as DFQATT and CDR2 as SNEGSKA (reference sequence). V was pared by 6 bases and J by 10 bases, with 13 bases between. The CDR3 totals 11 residues. CDR3 protein: CSATDGPEQFF. CDR3 nucleotide sequence: TGCAGTGCCACGGATGGGCCCGAGCAGTTCTTC.

This rearrangement joins TRBV5-6 to TRBJ1-1; D is possibly TRBD1 (6 bases). V shed 4 bases and J shed 8 bases, with 12 bases lying between them. From germline, CDR1 is SGHDT and CDR2 YYEEEE. The CDR3 runs to 12 residues. The CDR3 protein is CASSPGTSEAFF. CDR3 nucleotide sequence: TGTGCCAGCAGCCCGGGGACATCCGAAGCTTTCTTT.

The chain carries TRBV13 and TRBJ2-3; 10 nucleotides align to TRBD2. This CDR3 region has 15 residues. Germline CDR1 and CDR2: PRHDT and FYEKMQ (reference sequence). V shed 3 bases and J 4 bases; nucleotides not matched to a gene: 4. CDR3 DNA: TGTGCCAGCAGCTTTGGCAGCGGGGGGGCAGATACGCAGTATTTT. Translation gives CASSFGSGGADTQYF.

The rearrangement links TRBV5-4 to TRBJ1-2, with TRBD1 matching 9 bases. This CDR3 comprises 16 residues. V was pared by 5 bases and J by 2 bases, with 10 bases of the junction left unmatched. Germline values: CDR1 SGHNT, CDR2 YYREEE (reference sequence). This chain's CDR3 is CASRMAGTGLNYGYTF. The DNA for the CDR3 is TGTGCCAGCAGGATGGCCGGGACAGGGTTAAACTATGGCTACACCTTC.

The chain joins TRBV2 to TRBJ1-6, with 7 positions matching TRBD1. J gave up 8 bases and V 2 bases, and 12 bases lay outside the gene matches. The germline CDR1 and CDR2 sequences are SNHLY and FYNNEI. This CDR3 contains 17 residues. The chain's CDR3 is CASSEFPGQGVDSPLHF. CDR3 bases: TGTGCCAGCAGTGAATTCCCTGGCCAGGGGGTAGATTCACCCCTCCACTTT.

With regard to this clone: Other DNA sequences in this specimen translate into the identical CDR3. The V and J genes are TRBV7-3 and TRBJ1-1; D perhaps matches TRBD1 (5 bases). This CDR3 is built from 15 residues. The germline V gene encodes CDR1 SGHTA and CDR2 FQGTGA. V was shortened by 5 bases and J by 2 bases, with 15 bases between the two germline ends. The CDR3, as DNA: TGTGCCAGCAGCCTCGCTGCAGGGCCCAACACTGAAGCTTTCTTT. This encodes CASSLAAGPNTEAFF.

This clone occurred once. The chain links TRBV2 to TRBJ1-2; possibly TRBD1 for D (6 bases). Germline CDR1 is SNHLY and CDR2 is FYNNEI. CDR3 size: 15 residues. V lost 0 bases, J lost 5 bases, and 13 bases lay in between. The CDR3: CASSEALQGWYGYTF. The CDR3 DNA sequence: TGTGCCAGCAGTGAAGCGCTTCAGGGGTGGTATGGCTACACCTTC.

The CDR3 loop reads CASSFGTSYEQYF. The CDR3 DNA is TGTGCCAGCAGCTTTGGCACCTCCTACGAGCAGTACTTC. This chain uses TRBV11-2 with TRBJ2-7; D not resolved. Germline loops: CDR1 SGHAT, CDR2 FQNNGV. Between the trimmed V and J ends, which lost 3 bases and 0 bases, there was a span of 6 bases. CDR3 length: 13 amino acids.

This clone was seen just once. At one boundary the junction diverges from the germline segment, which might be a read error. The rearrangement joins TRBV25-1 to TRBJ2-1, with TRBD2 as a possible D gene (6 bases). The CDR3 is 10 amino acids. Germline V gene data show CDR1 as MGHDK and CDR2 as SYGVNS. The CDR3 sequence: CASGGVSQIF. The CDR3 DNA follows: TGTGCCAGCGGAGGGGTCTCCCAGATCTTC.

The chain has TRBV6-5 and TRBJ2-5; D may be TRBD1 (5 bases). The J call may be in error: the DNA end matches TRBJ2-7 better. The CDR3 has 12 amino acids. Per the germline V gene, CDR1 is MNHEY and CDR2 is SVGAGI. Written as DNA, the CDR3 is TGTGCCAGCAGCACCAGGGAATTCGAGCAGTACTTC. Translating gives CASSTREFEQYF.

This clone was seen a handful of times. The chain is built from TRBV7-9 and TRBJ1-2; D unclear. Germline CDR1 SEHNR, CDR2 FQNEAQ (reference sequence). Trimming removed 3 bases at V and 2 bases at J, with 7 bases between. The length of the CDR3 is 13 residues. In DNA form, the CDR3 reads TGTGCCAGCAGCTTTGGTCAGAACTATGGCTACACCTTC. It is translated as CASSFGQNYGYTF.

V is TRBV25-1 and J is TRBJ1-1, with TRBD1 as a possible D gene (6 bases). Germline V gene lookup returns CDR1 MGHDK and CDR2 SYGVNS. This CDR3 has 13 amino acids. Deletions cut 4 bases from V and 5 bases from J, with 11 bases between. The CDR3 DNA is TGTGCCAGCAGTGTGGGGAGGGGGACTGAAGCTTTCTTT. Translation gives CASSVGRGTEAFF.

This chain uses TRBV27 with TRBJ2-2, with TRBD2 matching 7 bases. CDR1 and CDR2 (germline): MNHEY, SMNVEV (reference sequence). The CDR3 contains 13 residues. Unmatched junction bases numbered 0, after V lost 2 bases and J lost 6 bases. CDR3 sequence reads: CASSLGGAGELFF. CDR3 coding DNA: TGTGCCAGCAGTTTAGGGGGGGCCGGGGAGCTGTTTTTT.

This clone has just one count. The gene calls are TRBV28 and TRBJ2-7; D unclear. This CDR3 has 13 residues. The germline V and J ends were trimmed by 3 bases and 2 bases, with 8 bases remaining between them. Germline-derived CDR1 and CDR2 are MDHEN and SYDVKM. CDR3 bases: TGTGCCAGCAGTTTTGGCTTACCCTACGAGCAGTACTTC. It specifies CASSFGLPYEQYF.

The chain employs TRBV15 and TRBJ1-3; 7 nucleotides match TRBD1. Trimming took 3 bases from V and 4 from J; bases not matched to a gene: 3. CDR3 size: 14 residues. The germline V gene has CDR1 LNHNV and CDR2 YYDKDF (reference sequence). The CDR3 DNA reads TGTGCCACCAGCAGGAGGGGGCCCGGAAACACCATATATTTT. This translates into CATSRRGPGNTIYF. Full variable domain (rest looked up from reference TRBV15 and TRBJ1-3): DAMVIQNPRYQVTQFGKPVTLSCSQTLNHNVMYWYQQKSSQAPKLLFHYYDKDFNNEADTPDNFQSRRPNTSFCFLDIRSPGLGDTAMYLCATSRRGPGNTIYFGEGSWLTVV.

The chain combines TRBV29-1 with TRBJ2-5; 9 nucleotides line up with TRBD1. This CDR3 is built from 12 residues. CDR1 and CDR2 (germline): SQVTM, ANQGSEA. The ends lost 6 bases at V and 5 bases at J; junction bases unmatched: 4. The CDR3 region has the DNA TGCAGCGTGGGACAGGGATTCGAGACCCAGTACTTC. Protein sequence: CSVGQGFETQYF.

This chain links TRBV5-6 with TRBJ1-6, with 9 bases that match TRBD1. The germline V gene encodes CDR1 SGHDT and CDR2 YYEEEE. The V segment lost 3 bases and the J segment 7 bases; nucleotides outside the gene matches: 5. The CDR3 has 15 residues. CDR3: CASSSGTGFNSPLHF. The CDR3 DNA reads TGTGCCAGCAGCTCGGGGACAGGGTTCAATTCACCCCTCCACTTT.

This sequence joins TRBV7-9 and TRBJ1-2, with 8 bases aligning to TRBD1. CDR3 size: 13 residues. Per germline, CDR1 SEHNR and CDR2 FQNEAQ (reference sequence). V was pared by 8 bases and J by 1 base, with 3 bases of the junction left unmatched. CDR3 nucleotide sequence: TGTGCCAGCCCAGGGGGCCTTAACTATGGCTACACCTTC. Protein product: CASPGGLNYGYTF.